This entry lists 5 T cell receptor beta chains sequenced from one sample in a study of response to subunit inactivated influenza vaccine. Each CDR3 protein is one row after TCRdb ran MiXCR on the RT-PCR reads. The sample carries 280,000 or so distinct CDR3 sequences, 21% recorded once. The sequences come from PBMCs from blood, collected approximately 22 months after vaccination. The receptors were gathered from a man aged 45 to 75 who received an inactivated influenza vaccine.

V gene TRBV7-8 combines with J gene TRBJ1-3, with D uncertain. Germline CDR1 reads SGHVS; CDR2 reads FQNEAQ. The CDR3 has 16 residues. Trimming pared 0 bases from V and 4 bases from J, leaving 13 bases between. Written as DNA, the CDR3 is TGTGCCAGCAGCTTAGCGGCAGGCTTGGACGGAAACACCATATATTTT. Protein: CASSLAAGLDGNTIYF.

This clonotype was recorded many times. The chain uses TRBV5-1 and TRBJ1-4; 7 bases align to TRBD1. V lost 3 bases and J lost 7; bases outside the gene matches: 6. Per germline, CDR1 SGHRS and CDR2 YFSETQ. The CDR3 consists of 14 residues. DNA for the CDR3: TGCGCCAGCAGCTCCGGGACAGTCGGTGAAAAACTGTTTTTT. Amino acid sequence: CASSSGTVGEKLFF.

This clonotype has ten or more counts. The chain couples TRBV7-2 to TRBJ1-4, with D possibly matching TRBD1 (5 bases). Trimming took off 4 bases at V and 13 bases at J, with 13 bases between the two ends. Germline assignment: CDR1 SGHTA and CDR2 FQGNSA. This CDR3 is 12 amino acids long. The CDR3 is CASSSSGGLLFF. The DNA for the CDR3 is TGTGCCAGCAGCTCCTCTGGGGGTTTACTGTTTTTT.

This clonotype was detected only a few times. Here the CDR3 DNA reads TGCGCCAGCAGCTCTGGGACAGGGGTGTCGGGAAATTCACCCCTCCACTTT. Amino acids: CASSSGTGVSGNSPLHF. The chain uses TRBV5-1 and TRBJ1-6; 10 bases line up with TRBD1. The CDR3 sequence is 17 residues long. Germline CDR1 reads SGHRS; CDR2 reads YFSETQ. With V trimmed by 3 bases and J by 7 bases, 10 bases remained unmatched. Supplemented by reference TRBV5-1 and TRBJ1-6, the full variable domain reads KAGVTQTPRYLIKTRGQQVTLSCSPISGHRSVSWYQQTPGQGLQFLFEYFSETQRNKGNFPGRFSGRQFSNSRSEMNVSTLELGDSALYLCASSSGTGVSGNSPLHFGNGTRLTVT.

This clonotype was seen a handful of times. V gene TRBV20-1 combines with J gene TRBJ1-6, with 9 nucleotides matching TRBD1. The CDR3 covers 15 residues. The germline CDR1 and CDR2 sequences are DFQATT and SNEGSKA (reference sequence). With 3 bases clipped from V and 9 bases from J, the junction kept 9 bases outside the gene matches. The CDR3 protein is CSASPRDRVFSPLHF. The DNA for the CDR3 is TGCAGTGCTAGTCCCCGGGACAGGGTTTTTTCACCCCTCCACTTT.